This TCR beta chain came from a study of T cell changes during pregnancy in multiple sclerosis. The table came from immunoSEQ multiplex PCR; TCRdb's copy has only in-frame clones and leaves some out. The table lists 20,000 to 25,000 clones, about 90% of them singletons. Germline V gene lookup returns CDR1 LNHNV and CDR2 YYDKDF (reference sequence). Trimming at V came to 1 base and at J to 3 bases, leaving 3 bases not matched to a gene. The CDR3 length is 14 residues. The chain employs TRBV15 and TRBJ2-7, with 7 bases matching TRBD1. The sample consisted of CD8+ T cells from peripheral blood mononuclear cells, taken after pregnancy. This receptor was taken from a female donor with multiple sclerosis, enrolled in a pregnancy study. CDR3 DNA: TGTGCCACCAGCAGAGGGACAGGTCTCTACGAGCAGTACTTC. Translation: CATSRGTGLYEQYF.